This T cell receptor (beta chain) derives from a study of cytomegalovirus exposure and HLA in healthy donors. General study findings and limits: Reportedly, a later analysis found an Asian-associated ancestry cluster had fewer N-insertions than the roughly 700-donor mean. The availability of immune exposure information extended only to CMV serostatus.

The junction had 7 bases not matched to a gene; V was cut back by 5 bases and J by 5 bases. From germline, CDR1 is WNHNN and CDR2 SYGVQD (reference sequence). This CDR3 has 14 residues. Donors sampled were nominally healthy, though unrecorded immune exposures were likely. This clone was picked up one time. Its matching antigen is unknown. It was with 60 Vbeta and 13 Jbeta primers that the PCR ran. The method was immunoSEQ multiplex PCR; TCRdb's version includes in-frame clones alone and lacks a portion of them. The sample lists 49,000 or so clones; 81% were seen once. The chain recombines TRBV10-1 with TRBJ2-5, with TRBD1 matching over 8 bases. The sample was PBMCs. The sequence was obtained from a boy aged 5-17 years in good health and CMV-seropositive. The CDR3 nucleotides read TGCGCCAGCAGTTATGACAGGGGCATGGAGACCCAGTACTTC. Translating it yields CASSYDRGMETQYF.